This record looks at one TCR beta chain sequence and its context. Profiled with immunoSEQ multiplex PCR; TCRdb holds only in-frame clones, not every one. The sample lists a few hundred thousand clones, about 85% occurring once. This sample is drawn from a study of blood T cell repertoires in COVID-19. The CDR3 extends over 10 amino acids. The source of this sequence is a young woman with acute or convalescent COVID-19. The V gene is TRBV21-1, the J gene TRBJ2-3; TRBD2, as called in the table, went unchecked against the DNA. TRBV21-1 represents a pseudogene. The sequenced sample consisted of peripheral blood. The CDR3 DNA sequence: TGTGGCGGATCCACAGATACGCAGTATTTT. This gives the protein CGGSTDTQYF.